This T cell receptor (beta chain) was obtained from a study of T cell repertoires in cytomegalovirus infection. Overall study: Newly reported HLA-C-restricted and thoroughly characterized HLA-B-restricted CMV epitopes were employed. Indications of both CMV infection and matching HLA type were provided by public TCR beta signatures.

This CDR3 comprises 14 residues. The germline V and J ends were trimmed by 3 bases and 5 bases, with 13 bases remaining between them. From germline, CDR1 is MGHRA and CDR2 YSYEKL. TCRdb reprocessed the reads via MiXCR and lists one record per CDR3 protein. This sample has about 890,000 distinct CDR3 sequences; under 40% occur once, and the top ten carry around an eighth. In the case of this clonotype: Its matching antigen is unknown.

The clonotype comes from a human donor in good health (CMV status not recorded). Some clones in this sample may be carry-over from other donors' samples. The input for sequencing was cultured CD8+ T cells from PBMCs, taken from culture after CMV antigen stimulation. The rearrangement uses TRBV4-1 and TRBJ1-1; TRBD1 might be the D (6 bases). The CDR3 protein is CASSQQGIMTEAFF. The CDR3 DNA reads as TGCGCCAGCAGCCAGCAGGGGATTATGACTGAAGCTTTCTTT.